One T cell receptor beta chain is described in this entry. What it binds is not known. The authors obtained over 95% purity in all sorted populations. Germline CDR1 is MNHEY and CDR2 is SMNVEV (reference sequence). The CDR3 extends over 15 amino acids. V was pared by 3 bases and J by 7 bases, with 4 bases of the junction left unmatched. The whole isolated RNA underwent reverse transcription, so sequencing captured expressed TCRB transcripts. The average output of naive, central memory and regulatory T cell samples was several million reads. Sequencing was performed with immunoSEQ multiplex PCR; in TCRdb, only in-frame clones are kept and a portion is missing. The table records around 600,000 clones, 9.5% to 15% of them present only once. The record originates from a study of beta chain features in type 1 diabetes. Study-wide findings and caveats: Significant though moderate, a shortening of TCRB CDR3s appeared in all four CD4+ subsets of Type 1 diabetes patients. Insertions at VDJ junctions were less frequent in type 1 diabetes patients. These patients also deleted more nucleotides at the same junctions.

V is TRBV27 and J is TRBJ1-6; 9 nucleotides agree with TRBD1. This TCR was sampled from a man aged 25-45 years with type 1 diabetes. Material for sequencing was naive CD4+ T cells from blood. The CDR3 nucleotides are TGTGCCAGCAGTTTTGCGGACAGGGGCAATTCACCCCTCCACTTT. This codes for CASSFADRGNSPLHF.